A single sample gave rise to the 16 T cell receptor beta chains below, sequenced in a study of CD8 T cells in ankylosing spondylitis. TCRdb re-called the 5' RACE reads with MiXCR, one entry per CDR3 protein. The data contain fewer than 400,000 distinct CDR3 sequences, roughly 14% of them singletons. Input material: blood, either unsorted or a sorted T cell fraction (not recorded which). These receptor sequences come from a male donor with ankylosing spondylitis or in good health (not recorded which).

The CDR3 bases are TGCGCCAGCAGCTTGGAGGTTAGCTCCGAGCAGTACTTC. Encoded protein: CASSLEVSSEQYF. V gene TRBV5-1 combines with J gene TRBJ2-7; D remains ambiguous. The ends were cut back, 0 bases at V and 6 bases at J, with 10 bases in the middle. Looked up from germline, CDR1 is SGHRS and CDR2 is YFSETQ. This CDR3 region has 13 residues.

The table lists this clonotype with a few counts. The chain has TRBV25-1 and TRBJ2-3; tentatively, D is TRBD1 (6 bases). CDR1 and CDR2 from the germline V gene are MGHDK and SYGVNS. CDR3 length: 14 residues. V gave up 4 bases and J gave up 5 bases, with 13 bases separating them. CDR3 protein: CASSAQQGRDTQYF. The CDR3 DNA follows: TGTGCCAGCAGTGCCCAACAGGGCAGAGATACGCAGTATTTT.

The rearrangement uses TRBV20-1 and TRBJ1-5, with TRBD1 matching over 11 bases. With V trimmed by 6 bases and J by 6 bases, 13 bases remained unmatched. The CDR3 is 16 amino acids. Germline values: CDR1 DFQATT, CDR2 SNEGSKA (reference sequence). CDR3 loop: CSANIGTGGLGQPQHF. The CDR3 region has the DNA TGCAGTGCCAATATAGGGACAGGGGGTTTGGGTCAGCCCCAGCATTTT.

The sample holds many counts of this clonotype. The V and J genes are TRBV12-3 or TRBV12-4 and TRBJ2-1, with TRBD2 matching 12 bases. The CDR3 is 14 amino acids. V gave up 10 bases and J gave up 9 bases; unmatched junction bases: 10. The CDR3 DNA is TGTGCCATCCTGACTAGCGGGAGCTTCGGTGAGCAGTTCTTC. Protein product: CAILTSGSFGEQFF.

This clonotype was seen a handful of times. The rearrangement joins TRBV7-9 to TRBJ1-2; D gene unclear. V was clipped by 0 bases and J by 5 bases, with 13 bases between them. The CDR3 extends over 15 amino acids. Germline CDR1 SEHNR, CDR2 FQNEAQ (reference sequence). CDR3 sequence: CASSLASSAPYGYTF. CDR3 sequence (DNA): TGTGCCAGCAGCTTAGCTAGCAGTGCTCCGTATGGCTACACCTTC.

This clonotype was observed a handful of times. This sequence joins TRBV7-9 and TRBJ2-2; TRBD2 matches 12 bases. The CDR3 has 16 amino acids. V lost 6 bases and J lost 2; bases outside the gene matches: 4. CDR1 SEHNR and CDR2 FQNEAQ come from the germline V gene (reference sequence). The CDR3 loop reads CASSRTSGTNTGELFF. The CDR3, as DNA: TGTGCCAGCAGTAGGACTAGCGGGACAAACACCGGGGAGCTGTTTTTT.

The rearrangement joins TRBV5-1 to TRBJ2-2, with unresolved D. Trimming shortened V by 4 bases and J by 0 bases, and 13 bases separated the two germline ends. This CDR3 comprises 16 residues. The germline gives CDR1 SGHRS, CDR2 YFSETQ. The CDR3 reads CASSDQRATNTGELFF. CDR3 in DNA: TGCGCCAGCAGCGACCAGAGAGCCACGAACACCGGGGAGCTGTTTTTT.

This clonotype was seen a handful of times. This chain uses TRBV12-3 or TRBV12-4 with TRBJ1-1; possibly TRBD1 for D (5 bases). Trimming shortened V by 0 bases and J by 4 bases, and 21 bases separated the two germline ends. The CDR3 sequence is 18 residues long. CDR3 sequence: CASSLAGVVARGRTEAFF. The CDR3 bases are TGTGCCAGCAGTTTAGCGGGGGTGGTGGCGCGAGGACGCACTGAAGCTTTCTTT.

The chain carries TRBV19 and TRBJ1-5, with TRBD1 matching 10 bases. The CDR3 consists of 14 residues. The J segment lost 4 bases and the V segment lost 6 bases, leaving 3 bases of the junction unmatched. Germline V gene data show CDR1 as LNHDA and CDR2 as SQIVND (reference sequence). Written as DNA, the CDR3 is TGTGCCAGTAGGGACAGGGGGATGAATCAGCCCCAGCATTTT. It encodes CASRDRGMNQPQHF.

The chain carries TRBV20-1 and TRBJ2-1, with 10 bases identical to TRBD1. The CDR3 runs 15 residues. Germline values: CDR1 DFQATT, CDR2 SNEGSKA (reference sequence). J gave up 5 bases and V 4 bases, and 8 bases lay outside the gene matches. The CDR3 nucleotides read TGCAGTGCTACTTCTGGACAGGGGGGAAACAATGAGCAGTTCTTC. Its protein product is CSATSGQGGNNEQFF.

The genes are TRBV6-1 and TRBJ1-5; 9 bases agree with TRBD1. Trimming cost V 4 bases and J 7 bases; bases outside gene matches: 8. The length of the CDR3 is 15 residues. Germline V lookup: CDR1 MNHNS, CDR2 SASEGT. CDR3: CASSGTGEVLQPQHF. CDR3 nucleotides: TGTGCCAGCAGTGGGACAGGGGAAGTTTTACAGCCCCAGCATTTT.

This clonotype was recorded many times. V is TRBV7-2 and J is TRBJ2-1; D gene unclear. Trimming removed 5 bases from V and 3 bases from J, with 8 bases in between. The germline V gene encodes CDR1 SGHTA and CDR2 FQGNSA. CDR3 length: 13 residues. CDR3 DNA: TGTGCCAGCAGCCAGACTGTCTACAATGAGCAGTTCTTC. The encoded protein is CASSQTVYNEQFF.

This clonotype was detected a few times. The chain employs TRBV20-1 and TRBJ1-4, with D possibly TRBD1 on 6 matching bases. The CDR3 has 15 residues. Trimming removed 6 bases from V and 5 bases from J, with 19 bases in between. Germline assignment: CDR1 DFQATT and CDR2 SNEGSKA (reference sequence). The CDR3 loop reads CSATLGAASNEKLFF. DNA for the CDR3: TGCAGTGCAACACTGGGGGCGGCCTCAAATGAAAAACTGTTTTTT.

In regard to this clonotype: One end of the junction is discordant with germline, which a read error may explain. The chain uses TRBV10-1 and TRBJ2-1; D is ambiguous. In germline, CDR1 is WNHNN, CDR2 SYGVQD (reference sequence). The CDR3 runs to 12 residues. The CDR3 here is CASSDPYNEQFF. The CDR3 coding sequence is TGCGCCAGCAGTGATCCCTATAATGAGCAGTTCTTC.

In DNA, the CDR3 is TGTGCCAGCACCCTCCCCGGGACAGGAGACACCGGGGAGCTGTTTTTT. Translated, it gives CASTLPGTGDTGELFF. The V and J genes are TRBV12-3 or TRBV12-4 and TRBJ2-2; TRBD1 aligns across 8 bases. Trimming at V came to 7 bases and at J to 3 bases, leaving 10 bases not matched to a gene. CDR3 size: 16 residues.

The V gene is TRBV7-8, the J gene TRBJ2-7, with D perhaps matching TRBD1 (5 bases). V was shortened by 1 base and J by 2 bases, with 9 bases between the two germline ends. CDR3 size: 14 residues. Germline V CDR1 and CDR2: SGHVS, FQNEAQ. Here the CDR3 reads CASSLDRPPYEQYF. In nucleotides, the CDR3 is TGTGCCAGCAGCTTAGACAGGCCACCCTACGAGCAGTACTTC. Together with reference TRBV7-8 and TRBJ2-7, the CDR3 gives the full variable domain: GAGVSQSPRYKVAKRGQDVALRCDPISGHVSLFWYQQALGQGPEFLTYFQNEAQLDKSGLPSDRFFAERPEGSVSTLKIQRTQQEDSAVYLCASSLDRPPYEQYFGPGTRLTVT.